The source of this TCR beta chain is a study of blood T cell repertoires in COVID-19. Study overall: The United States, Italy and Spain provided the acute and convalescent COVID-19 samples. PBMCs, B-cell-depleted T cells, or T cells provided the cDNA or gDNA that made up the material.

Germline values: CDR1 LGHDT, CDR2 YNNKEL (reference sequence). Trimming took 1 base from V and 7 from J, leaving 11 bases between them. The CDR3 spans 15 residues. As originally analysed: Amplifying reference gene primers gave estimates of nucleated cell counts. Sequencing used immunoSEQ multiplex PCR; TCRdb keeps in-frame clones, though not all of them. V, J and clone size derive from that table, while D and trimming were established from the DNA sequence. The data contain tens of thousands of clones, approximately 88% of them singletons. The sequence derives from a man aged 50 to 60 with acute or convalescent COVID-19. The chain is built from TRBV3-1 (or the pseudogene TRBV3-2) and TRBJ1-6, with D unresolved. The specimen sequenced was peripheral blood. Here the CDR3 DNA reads TGTGCCAGCAGCCAAGTCGGAGCGGGCAATTCACCCCTCCACTTT. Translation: CASSQVGAGNSPLHF.